One and the same sample provided the 28 T cell receptor beta chains below, sequenced in a study of tumor-infiltrating lymphocytes in localized non-small cell lung cancer. TCRdb's copy holds only in-frame clones and misses some; the assay was immunoSEQ multiplex PCR. The sample includes over 7,000 clones, 60% to 80% of them seen just once. Sequenced: uninvolved lung tissue not adjacent to the tumor. The receptors here all came from a human donor with non-small cell lung cancer.

The rearrangement uses TRBV6-6 and TRBJ2-5, with D perhaps matching TRBD1 or TRBD2 (6 bases each). The end of the DNA aligns better with TRBJ2-7, so the J call may be wrong. This CDR3 contains 12 residues. Germline V gene lookup returns CDR1 MNHNY and CDR2 SVGAGI (reference sequence). CDR3 nucleotides: TGTGCCAGCAGGCGGGACACCTACGAGCAGTACTTC. It translates to CASRRDTYEQYF.

The gene calls are TRBV19 and TRBJ2-2; the match to TRBD1 covers 9 bases. The CDR3 sequence is 15 residues long. The germline CDR1 and CDR2 sequences are LNHDA and SQIVND (reference sequence). The V segment lost 6 bases and the J segment 6 bases; nucleotides outside the gene matches: 8. The CDR3 DNA is TGTGCCAGTAGGCCGGGACAGGGAGGCGCCGGGGAGCTGTTTTTT. It is translated as CASRPGQGGAGELFF.

The chain is built from TRBV28 and TRBJ1-1; maybe TRBD1 (5 bases). Per the germline V gene, CDR1 is MDHEN and CDR2 is SYDVKM. The V end was cut by 7 bases, the J end by 0 bases, with 18 bases between. The CDR3 length is 16 residues. The CDR3 loop reads CASIHVQTALNTEAFF. The DNA for the CDR3 is TGTGCCAGCATTCATGTCCAGACAGCCTTGAACACTGAAGCTTTCTTT.

The chain joins TRBV6-5 to TRBJ1-1; no clear D gene. The CDR3 spans 13 residues. V lost 2 bases, J lost 7 bases, and 11 bases lay in between. Germline V gene data show CDR1 as MNHEY and CDR2 as SVGAGI. CDR3 DNA sequence: TGTGCCAGCAGTTACGGGGAAGCCGGTGAAGCTTTCTTT. The encoded protein is CASSYGEAGEAFF.

J is TRBJ2-3 and V is TRBV28, with D unresolved. This CDR3 contains 16 residues. CDR1 and CDR2 from the germline V gene are MDHEN and SYDVKM. Trimming took off 3 bases at V and 1 base at J, with 14 bases between the two ends. Here the CDR3 reads CASSFPLGRGTDTQYF. The CDR3 bases are TGTGCCAGCAGTTTCCCCCTCGGACGGGGCACAGATACGCAGTATTTT.

The rearrangement uses TRBV6-4 and TRBJ2-3; TRBD1 matches 7 bases. This CDR3 has 14 residues. Germline values: CDR1 MRHNA, CDR2 SNTAGT. J lost 7 bases, V lost 3 bases, and 7 bases had no gene match. CDR3 amino acids: CASSEGTGENTQYF. CDR3 bases: TGTGCCAGCAGTGAGGGAACAGGGGAAAATACGCAGTATTTT.

This clone was detected only a few times. The chain joins TRBV7-3 to TRBJ2-2; possibly TRBD1 for D (6 bases). Between the trimmed V and J ends, which lost 4 bases and 6 bases, there was a span of 9 bases. Germline CDR1 SGHTA, CDR2 FQGTGA. The CDR3 totals 13 residues. Here the CDR3 reads CASSSQGSGELFF. The CDR3 region has the DNA TGTGCCAGCAGCTCTCAGGGGTCCGGGGAGCTGTTTTTT. Full variable domain (rest looked up from reference TRBV7-3 and TRBJ2-2): GAGVSQTPSNKVTEKGKYVELRCDPISGHTALYWYRQSLGQGPEFLIYFQGTGAADDSGLPNDRFFAVRPEGSVSTLKIQRTERGDSAVYLCASSSQGSGELFFGEGSRLTVL.

This chain uses TRBV10-1 with TRBJ1-3; D may be TRBD1 (5 bases). This CDR3 has 14 amino acids. Between the trimmed V and J ends, which lost 11 bases and 0 bases, there was a span of 14 bases. Germline CDR1 and CDR2: WNHNN and SYGVQD (reference sequence). The CDR3 DNA reads TGCGCCGGTTACACAGGTACCTCTGGAAACACCATATATTTT. This gives the protein CAGYTGTSGNTIYF.

V gene TRBV9 combines with J gene TRBJ2-1; weak D call: TRBD1 (6 bases). Trimming removed 3 bases at V and 4 bases at J, with 14 bases between. The CDR3 has 15 residues. Per the germline V gene, CDR1 is SGDLS and CDR2 is YYNGEE. The CDR3 DNA reads TGTGCCAGCAGCGCTGGACAGCAGAATTACAATGAGCAGTTCTTC. Residues: CASSAGQQNYNEQFF.

This sequence joins TRBV6-6 and TRBJ1-5; 7 bases map to TRBD1. In germline, CDR1 is MNHNY, CDR2 SVGAGI (reference sequence). The length of the CDR3 is 14 residues. The V and J ends lost 5 bases and 3 bases, in that order; junction bases with no gene match: 4. The CDR3 nucleotides are TGTGCCAGCAGTCCGGGACAGCTCAATCAGCCCCAGCATTTT. This gives the protein CASSPGQLNQPQHF.

This sequence joins TRBV11-1 and TRBJ1-1, with 7 nucleotides matching TRBD1. CDR3 size: 14 residues. Trimming took 3 bases from V and 5 from J; bases not matched to a gene: 6. Germline CDR1 SGHAT, CDR2 FQDESV (reference sequence). The CDR3 DNA reads as TGTGCCAGCAGCTTTCGACAGGGAGGGACTGAAGCTTTCTTT. Protein sequence: CASSFRQGGTEAFF. Combining the CDR3 with reference TRBV11-1 and TRBJ1-1 gives the whole variable domain EAEVAQSPRYKITEKSQAVAFWCDPISGHATLYWYRQILGQGPELLVQFQDESVVDDSQLPKDRFSAERLKGVDSTLKIQPAELGDSAMYLCASSFRQGGTEAFFGQGTRLTVV.

The J gene is TRBJ2-1, the V gene TRBV11-2; the D is unclear. Germline CDR1 is SGHAT and CDR2 is FQNNGV. Trimming shortened V by 7 bases and J by 0 bases, and 13 bases separated the two germline ends. The CDR3 runs 15 residues. Here the CDR3 reads CASIPGSSSYNEQFF. The CDR3 DNA follows: TGTGCCAGCATCCCCGGGTCGAGCTCCTACAATGAGCAGTTCTTC.

The rearrangement uses TRBV14 and TRBJ2-2; D is unclear. Germline V CDR1 and CDR2: SGHDN, FVKESK. Trimming took off 0 bases at V and 5 bases at J, with 10 bases between the two ends. This CDR3 contains 15 residues. The CDR3 nucleotides are TGTGCCAGCAGCCAAGATGCCAGGTGGACCGGGGAGCTGTTTTTT. Translation gives CASSQDARWTGELFF.

This clone has a handful of counts. The chain recombines TRBV7-9 with TRBJ2-3; D is unresolved. Germline V gene data show CDR1 as SEHNR and CDR2 as FQNEAQ (reference sequence). This CDR3 region has 12 residues. The ends were cut back, 4 bases at V and 6 bases at J, with 8 bases in the middle. The CDR3 loop is CASSSVGDTQYF. The CDR3 DNA reads TGTGCCAGCAGCTCGGTGGGTGATACGCAGTATTTT.

Worth noting for this clone: The junction shows a germline mismatch at one end, possibly a read error. J is TRBJ2-2 and V is TRBV7-7; TRBD1 might be the D (5 bases). The CDR3 contains 14 residues. Per germline, CDR1 SSHAT and CDR2 FNYEAQ (reference sequence). CDR3 DNA sequence: TGTGCTAGCAGACCCGACAGCAACACCGGGGAGCTGTTTTTT. Translation: CASRPDSNTGELFF.

The chain employs TRBV6-1 and TRBJ1-1; D gene uncertain. Germline CDR1 is MNHNS and CDR2 is SASEGT. Trimming cost V 5 bases and J 12 bases, with 16 bases left between them. The CDR3 totals 12 residues. The CDR3 DNA reads TGTGCCAGCAGTCCCCAGGCCTCGGAAACTTTCTTT. It codes for CASSPQASETFF.

This chain's CDR3 is CASSLRQRLMNTEAFF. The CDR3 DNA follows: TGTGCCAGCAGCTTAAGACAGCGCCTTATGAACACTGAAGCTTTCTTT. The gene calls are TRBV5-6 and TRBJ1-1; tentative D call: TRBD1 (5 bases). Germline V lookup: CDR1 SGHDT, CDR2 YYEEEE. The CDR3 has 16 amino acids. V gave up 2 bases and J gave up 0 bases, with 14 bases separating them.

V is TRBV7-9 and J is TRBJ1-2, with 10 bases lining up with TRBD1. After removal of 3 bases from V and 4 bases from J, the junction contained 11 bases not matched to a gene. Germline V gene sequence: CDR1 SEHNR, CDR2 FQNEAQ (reference sequence). The CDR3 sequence is 17 residues long. The CDR3 nucleotides read TGTGCCAGCAGCTTGCCGACAGGGGGCCAAGGGGTCTATGGCTACACCTTC. It translates to CASSLPTGGQGVYGYTF.

The chain joins TRBV7-9 to TRBJ1-1, with D hard to call. Germline assignment: CDR1 SEHNR and CDR2 FQNEAQ (reference sequence). This CDR3 spans 14 amino acids. With 1 base removed from V and 0 bases from J, the gap between germline ends came to 6 bases. The CDR3 DNA reads TGTGCCAGCAGCTTAGTCGTCTTGAACACTGAAGCTTTCTTT. Its translation: CASSLVVLNTEAFF.

The chain carries TRBV29-1 and TRBJ2-1, with D possibly being TRBD2 (6 bases). The CDR3 spans 12 residues. From germline, CDR1 is SQVTM and CDR2 ANQGSEA. V lost 7 bases and J lost 9, with 16 bases in between. CDR3 sequence: CSGQGGGIEQFF. The CDR3, as DNA: TGCAGCGGCCAAGGTGGAGGGATTGAGCAGTTCTTC.

This clone was counted once. The gene calls are TRBV4-2 and TRBJ2-2; no firm D call. Germline loops: CDR1 LGHNA, CDR2 YNFKEQ. The length of the CDR3 is 15 residues. The germline V and J ends were trimmed by 0 bases and 4 bases, with 9 bases remaining between them. The CDR3: CASSQEIGGTGELFF. The CDR3 DNA follows: TGTGCCAGCAGCCAAGAGATTGGCGGCACCGGGGAGCTGTTTTTT.

The chain recombines TRBV7-8 with TRBJ1-1, with D possibly TRBD1 on 5 matching bases. Germline values: CDR1 SGHVS, CDR2 FQNEAQ. The CDR3 extends over 14 amino acids. The V end lost 4 bases, the J end lost 8 bases, and 17 bases lay between the germline ends. This CDR3 reads CASSSQGLAEEAFF. The CDR3 DNA reads as TGTGCCAGCAGCTCCCAGGGCCTGGCGGAGGAAGCTTTCTTT.

The V call is TRBV12-2, the J call TRBJ2-1; whether TRBD1, the table's D call, matches the DNA was not checked. TRBV12-2 is an annotated pseudogene. This CDR3 has 17 amino acids. The CDR3 loop reads CASRPPIPGQVYNEQFF. CDR3 in DNA: TGTGCAAGTCGCCCTCCCATCCCGGGACAGGTCTACAATGAGCAGTTCTTC.

The chain joins TRBV5-5 to TRBJ2-2, with D unresolved. The CDR3 sequence is 16 residues long. Deletions cut 3 bases from V and 1 base from J, with 13 bases between. CDR1 and CDR2 (germline): SGHKS, YYEKEE (reference sequence). The CDR3: CASSSVIGLNTGELFF. CDR3 DNA: TGTGCCAGCAGCTCCGTGATAGGATTGAACACCGGGGAGCTGTTTTTT. Variable domain in full (rest from reference TRBV5-5 and TRBJ2-2): DAGVTQSPTHLIKTRGQQVTLRCSPISGHKSVSWYQQVLGQGPQFIFQYYEKEERGRGNFPDRFSARQFPNYSSELNVNALLLGDSALYLCASSSVIGLNTGELFFGEGSRLTVL.

The chain recombines TRBV29-1 with TRBJ2-1, with D perhaps TRBD1 or TRBD2 (5 bases each). The V end lost 7 bases, the J end lost 2 bases, and 21 bases lay between the germline ends. The CDR3 is made up of 16 amino acids. Germline CDR1 is SQVTM and CDR2 is ANQGSEA. The CDR3 nucleotides read TGCAGCGCCCTTCCAGGGCGGAGACTAACCTACAATGAGCAGTTCTTC. Protein sequence: CSALPGRRLTYNEQFF.

The J gene is TRBJ1-2, the V gene TRBV11-2, with 10 positions matching TRBD1. The V and J ends lost 5 bases and 6 bases, in that order; junction bases with no gene match: 15. CDR1 is SGHAT and CDR2 is FQNNGV in the germline V gene. The CDR3 contains 17 residues. CDR3: CASSRTGDRGGEDGYTF. The CDR3 DNA sequence: TGTGCCAGCAGCCGAACGGGGGACAGGGGAGGTGAGGATGGCTACACCTTC.

As concerns this clone: Different DNA sequences within this sample yield the same CDR3. This chain joins TRBV5-1 and TRBJ2-5; 12 bases line up with TRBD2. The CDR3 has 17 residues. Germline CDR1 SGHRS, CDR2 YFSETQ. Trimming cost V 0 bases and J 1 base; bases outside gene matches: 4. CDR3 sequence (DNA): TGCGCCAGCAGCTTGGGCCAACTAGCGGGGGGCCAAGAGACCCAGTACTTC. This sequence encodes CASSLGQLAGGQETQYF.

The rearrangement uses TRBV29-1 and TRBJ1-2; 8 positions agree with TRBD1. The CDR3 totals 14 residues. In germline, CDR1 is SQVTM, CDR2 ANQGSEA. Trimming took 0 bases from V and 2 from J; bases not matched to a gene: 2. Here the CDR3 reads CSVEEGTGNYGYTF. The CDR3 nucleotides are TGCAGCGTTGAAGAAGGGACAGGCAACTATGGCTACACCTTC.